This TCR beta chain was observed in a study of blood T cell repertoires in COVID-19 (dated by TCRdb to 2018 to 2021). About the full investigation: Samples from collaborators originated in the United States, Italy and Spain and spanned both the acute and convalescent phases of COVID-19. The material from the prospective study consisted of cDNA or gDNA derived from T cells, B-cell-depleted T cells, or PBMCs. Subjects who had been exposed to COVID-19, were actively infected with it, or had recovered from it provided the deeply sampled blood TCRbeta repertoires that made up the dataset. A freely available public database, intended as a resource for researchers studying the immune response to SARS-CoV-2, is where the repertoires were released. Samples were obtained from the ongoing ImmuneRACE study (first 160 participants) and from some 1,300 subjects provided by 6 global collaborators. The sample metadata nearly always contained a de-identified subject ID, COVID-19 status, age in years and sex. HLA class I and class II types, where available, came from metadata supplied by the sample provider rather than from assay-based typing.

What the research found in general, with its limitations: How much clinical and demographic metadata was included differed by source and by participant, and the metadata was provided uncurated.

TCRbeta CDR3 regions were amplified from genomic DNA by means of the immunoSEQ Assay, a bias-controlled multiplex PCR. On the study's bioinformatics: The number of nucleated cells in each sample was estimated from the amplification of reference gene primers within the assay. To quantify the absolute abundance of each unique TCRbeta CDR3 rearrangement, sequence reads were collapsed and filtered. For each sample, productive Simpson clonality was calculated as the square root of Simpson's diversity index over productive rearrangements. Sourced from immuneACCESS, this table was stored by TCRdb with only in-frame sequences that have V and J called. A share of the clones is absent; for the studies checked, an unresolved V gene accounts for under half, and the remainder has no known explanation. V, J and clone size derive from that table, while D and trimming were established from the DNA sequence. The sample profile shows 120,000 or so clones; about 85% of them were found once. Approximately 5% of the sample belongs to the ten largest clones.

Including cysteine and phenylalanine, the CDR3 has 14 amino acids. Just CDR3 DNA is preserved here, 42 bases in frame from base 1. V lost 3 bases and J lost 5 bases; the stretch between them is 11 bases long. The germline V gene gives CDR1 as ENHRY and CDR2 as SYGVKD. In regard to this clone: There is no known antigen for this receptor. The input lacks base qualities; no much larger clone sits a single base away.

Each collaborating institution followed its own protocols to collect whole blood in K2EDTA tubes. For TCRbeta analysis, collaborators shipped samples as frozen whole blood, isolated PBMCs, or DNA extracted from either of those sample types. The source is a human donor in a cohort sampled during active COVID-19. The V gene is TRBV10-3 and the J gene is TRBJ1-5; TRBD1 could be the D gene, as 6 bases match. Sequencing was done on a sample of peripheral blood. CDR3 region: CAISDPQGDQPQHF. The sequence in DNA is TGTGCCATCAGTGACCCACAGGGTGATCAGCCCCAGCATTTT.